This paragraph reports one T cell receptor beta chain. These data originate in a study of patients and donors after allogeneic stem cell transplantation. TCRdb reanalysed the RT-PCR reads using MiXCR and keeps one entry per CDR3 protein. The sample includes about 28,000 distinct CDR3 sequences, approximately 6.3% of them seen just once. Trimming left V 5 bases short and J 13 bases short, with 18 bases between. The CDR3 is made up of 13 amino acids. Germline lookup yields CDR1 LNHDA and CDR2 SQIVND (reference sequence). The rearrangement links TRBV19 to TRBJ2-4, with D perhaps matching TRBD1 (7 bases). The sample was blood, either unsorted or a sorted T cell fraction (not recorded which). The clonotype originates from a human donor who was either an allogeneic HSCT recipient or a stem cell or donor lymphocyte infusion donor (not recorded which). It is not recorded whose cells these are; they may come from a transplant donor. The CDR3 loop reads CASSSQGGGTQYF. The CDR3, as DNA: TGTGCCAGTAGTTCTCAGGGGGGTGGAACGCAGTACTTC.